Below are 3 T cell receptor beta chains sequenced from a single sample in a study of T cell responses to AZD1222 COVID-19 vaccine. Data came from immunoSEQ multiplex PCR; TCRdb stores just in-frame clones and leaves some out. The top ten clones hold approximately 1.5% of a sample with about 200,000 clones, roughly 94% of them seen once. The source material was peripheral blood, sampled 28 days after the second dose of the MenACWY control vaccine. Every receptor here comes from an adult who received the MenACWY meningococcal vaccine as a control.

The V and J genes are TRBV5-4 and TRBJ2-7, with 11 nucleotides matching TRBD1. The length of the CDR3 is 17 residues. V gave up 4 bases and J gave up 3 bases; unmatched junction bases: 12. The germline V gene encodes CDR1 SGHNT and CDR2 YYREEE (reference sequence). DNA for the CDR3: TGTGCCAGCAGCACGGACAGGGGGCTCAAAGGGGGCTACGAGCAGTACTTC. Amino acids: CASSTDRGLKGGYEQYF.

The rearrangement joins TRBV5-5 to TRBJ2-2, with D possibly TRBD1 on 6 matching bases. V lost 2 bases to trimming and J lost 4 bases, with 15 bases between them. The CDR3 is 16 amino acids. Germline lookup yields CDR1 SGHKS and CDR2 YYEKEE (reference sequence). The CDR3 bases are TGTGCCAGCAGCTTATGGCCGGGACATTCCACCGGGGAGCTGTTTTTT. Amino acids: CASSLWPGHSTGELFF.

J is TRBJ1-5 and V is TRBV3-1 (or the pseudogene TRBV3-2), with TRBD1 identical over 8 bases. CDR1 LGHDT and CDR2 YNNKEL come from the germline V gene (reference sequence). V gave up 4 bases and J gave up 0 bases; unmatched junction bases: 2. The CDR3 has 15 amino acids. The CDR3 sequence is CASSLTGDSNQPQHF. The DNA for the CDR3 is TGTGCCAGCAGCCTGACAGGGGATAGCAATCAGCCCCAGCATTTT.